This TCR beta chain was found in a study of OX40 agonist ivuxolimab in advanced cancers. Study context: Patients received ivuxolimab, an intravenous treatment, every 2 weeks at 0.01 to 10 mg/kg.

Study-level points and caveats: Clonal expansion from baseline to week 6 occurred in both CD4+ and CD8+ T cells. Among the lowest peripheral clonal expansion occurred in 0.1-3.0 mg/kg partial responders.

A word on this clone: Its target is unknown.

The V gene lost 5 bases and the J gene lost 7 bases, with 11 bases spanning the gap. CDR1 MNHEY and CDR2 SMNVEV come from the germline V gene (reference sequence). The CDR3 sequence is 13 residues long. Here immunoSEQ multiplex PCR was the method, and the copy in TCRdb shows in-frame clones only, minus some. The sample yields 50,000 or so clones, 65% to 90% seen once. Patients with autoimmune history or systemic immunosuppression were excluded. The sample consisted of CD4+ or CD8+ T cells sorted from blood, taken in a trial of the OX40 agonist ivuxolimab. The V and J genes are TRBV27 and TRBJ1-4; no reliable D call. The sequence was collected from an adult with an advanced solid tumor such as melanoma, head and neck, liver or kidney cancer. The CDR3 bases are TGTGCCAGCAGTCGTCGGGGTGGTGAAAAACTGTTTTTT. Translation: CASSRRGGEKLFF. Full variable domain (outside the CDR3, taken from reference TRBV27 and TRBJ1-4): EAQVTQNPRYLITVTGKKLTVTCSQNMNHEYMSWYRQDPGLGLRQIYYSMNVEVTDKGDVPEGYKVSRKEKRNFPLILESPSPNQTSLYFCASSRRGGEKLFFGSGTQLSVL.